Shown below are 10 T cell receptor beta chains from a single sample sequenced in a study of T cells after yellow fever vaccination. One entry per CDR3 protein, called by TCRdb with MiXCR from the 5' RACE reads. The sample consists of approximately 110,000 distinct CDR3 sequences, about 7.4% of them appearing once. The starting material was CD4+ T cells sorted from PBMCs, obtained around 10 days after the first yellow fever vaccination. The receptors were sampled from a man younger than 35 who received the YFV17D yellow fever vaccine.

This clonotype was recorded many times. This chain links TRBV30 with TRBJ1-1, with D perhaps matching TRBD1 (6 bases). The CDR3 is 15 residues long. V lost 3 bases and J 4 bases, leaving 18 bases between the germline ends. The germline CDR1 and CDR2 sequences are GTSNPN and SVGIG (reference sequence). The CDR3 loop reads CAWSPGGGLGTEAFF. Here the CDR3 DNA reads TGTGCCTGGAGCCCCGGCGGGGGCCTGGGCACTGAAGCTTTCTTT.

In this sample, this clonotype turned up many times. The rearrangement uses TRBV27 and TRBJ1-5, with D perhaps matching TRBD1 (6 bases). Germline V lookup: CDR1 MNHEY, CDR2 SMNVEV (reference sequence). The CDR3 sequence is 18 residues long. V shed 3 bases and J shed 0 bases, with 18 bases lying between them. CDR3 nucleotide sequence: TGTGCCAGCAGTTTGTGGGCGACAGGCGGATATAGCAATCAGCCCCAGCATTTT. This encodes CASSLWATGGYSNQPQHF.

This clonotype was counted between two and nine times. The chain recombines TRBV20-1 with TRBJ1-1; the D gene is possibly TRBD1 (6 bases). Per germline, CDR1 DFQATT and CDR2 SNEGSKA (reference sequence). The CDR3 has 16 amino acids. The V and J ends lost 0 bases and 4 bases respectively, with 18 bases between them. The CDR3 DNA reads TGCAGTGCTAGAGACAGCATACTGGGGGCGGGCACTGAAGCTTTCTTT. It codes for CSARDSILGAGTEAFF.

This clonotype was observed at least ten times. The rearrangement uses TRBV16 and TRBJ1-1; maybe TRBD1 (6 bases). Deletions cut 5 bases from V and 4 bases from J, with 14 bases between. This CDR3 is 14 amino acids long. Germline V CDR1 and CDR2: KGHSY, FQNENV. The CDR3 DNA sequence: TGTGCCAGCAGCGCGCAGGGGCAAGGCACTGAAGCTTTCTTT. Amino acids: CASSAQGQGTEAFF.

There are many counts of this clonotype. The junction departs from the called germline gene at one end, perhaps through a read error. V usage is TRBV20-1 and J usage is TRBJ1-1; D is uncertain. Germline CDR1 DFQATT, CDR2 SNEGSKA (reference sequence). CDR3 length equals 14 residues. The CDR3 coding sequence is TGCAGTGCTAGAGATTTGCGGGCGAACGCTGAAGCTTTCTTT. This encodes CSARDLRANAEAFF.

This clonotype came up many times. This chain joins TRBV5-5 and TRBJ2-5; TRBD2 aligns across 8 bases. This CDR3 is built from 16 residues. V lost 0 bases to trimming and J lost 5 bases; unmatched junction nucleotides: 9. CDR1 and CDR2 (germline): SGHKS, YYEKEE (reference sequence). CDR3 sequence: CASSLDGGASWETQYF. The CDR3 nucleotides are TGTGCCAGCAGCTTGGACGGGGGGGCCTCGTGGGAGACCCAGTACTTC. Based on the CDR3 plus reference TRBV5-5 and TRBJ2-5, the full variable domain is DAGVTQSPTHLIKTRGQQVTLRCSPISGHKSVSWYQQVLGQGPQFIFQYYEKEERGRGNFPDRFSARQFPNYSSELNVNALLLGDSALYLCASSLDGGASWETQYFGPGTRLLVL.

Ten or more counts support this clonotype. The gene calls are TRBV7-9 and TRBJ2-1; TRBD2 matches 11 bases. CDR1 is SEHNR, CDR2 FQNEAQ, per germline (reference sequence). J gave up 8 bases and V 2 bases, and 8 bases lay outside the gene matches. The CDR3 consists of 16 residues. The CDR3 spells CASSLRLAGGGDEQFF. The CDR3 DNA follows: TGTGCCAGCAGCTTAAGGCTAGCGGGGGGCGGTGATGAGCAGTTCTTC.

This clonotype was picked up a small number of times. The chain joins TRBV5-1 to TRBJ1-1; possibly TRBD1 for D (6 bases). CDR1 is SGHRS and CDR2 is YFSETQ in the germline V gene. The length of the CDR3 is 14 residues. V lost 6 bases to trimming and J lost 3 bases, with 15 bases between them. The CDR3 DNA is TGCGCCAGCACCTTAGGTGGGGGGCACACTGAAGCTTTCTTT. Its translation: CASTLGGGHTEAFF.

Ten or more counts support this clonotype. This chain links TRBV20-1 with TRBJ1-5; D ambiguous. Per the germline V gene, CDR1 is DFQATT and CDR2 is SNEGSKA (reference sequence). There are 12 residues in the CDR3. V was pared by 3 bases and J by 1 base, with 4 bases between. In DNA form, the CDR3 reads TGCAGTGCTAGGGAGAGCAATCAGCCCCAGCATTTT. Its translation is CSARESNQPQHF.

The table lists this clonotype with many counts. The chain employs TRBV6-2 or TRBV6-3 and TRBJ1-1, with a tentative D call TRBD1 (5 bases). Per the germline V gene, CDR1 is MNHEY and CDR2 is SVGEGT. CDR3 length: 16 residues. Trimming took off 0 bases at V and 0 bases at J, with 11 bases between the two ends. DNA of the CDR3: TGTGCCAGCAGTTACTCGAAGGGGATCATGAACACTGAAGCTTTCTTT. Amino acid sequence: CASSYSKGIMNTEAFF.